The 18 T cell receptor beta chains in this list originate from one sample, sequenced in a study of cytomegalovirus exposure and HLA in healthy donors. Both 60 Vbeta primers and 13 Jbeta primers went into the PCR. Data came from immunoSEQ multiplex PCR; TCRdb stores just in-frame clones and leaves some out. The sample has roughly 160,000 clones, roughly 80% seen once; the top ten hold more than 2%. The sequenced sample was PBMCs. Receptors were obtained from a man aged 50 to 60 in good health and CMV-seropositive.

This rearrangement joins TRBV2 to TRBJ2-3; TRBD2 aligns across 14 bases. This CDR3 spans 16 amino acids. J gave up 4 bases and V 3 bases, and 3 bases lay outside the gene matches. Germline assignment: CDR1 SNHLY and CDR2 FYNNEI. CDR3 nucleotide sequence: TGTGCCAGCAGTGAGGGACTAGCGGGGGCCGCAGATACGCAGTATTTT. It codes for CASSEGLAGAADTQYF. The variable domain in full, with the rest retrieved from reference TRBV2 and TRBJ2-3, is EPEVTQTPSHQVTQMGQEVILRCVPISNHLYFYWYRQILGQKVEFLVSFYNNEISEKSEIFDDQFSVERPDGSNFTLKIRSTKLEDSAMYFCASSEGLAGAADTQYFGPGTRLTVL.

This chain joins TRBV28 and TRBJ1-5, with 10 bases aligning to TRBD1. Germline CDR1 reads MDHEN; CDR2 reads SYDVKM. This CDR3 spans 16 amino acids. V shed 6 bases, J shed 7 bases, and the junction held 12 bases outside the gene matches. The CDR3 DNA reads TGTGCCAGCAGCCCAGAGGCGACAGGGGGCAGGCAGCCCCAGCATTTT. Its protein product is CASSPEATGGRQPQHF.

Only a few counts were recorded for this clone. The CDR3 nucleotides are TGTGCCAGCAGTGGGCCCTTCTACTATGGCTACACCTTC. Translating it yields CASSGPFYYGYTF. The chain joins TRBV6-1 to TRBJ1-2; D gene unclear. Germline lookup yields CDR1 MNHNS and CDR2 SASEGT. The CDR3 contains 13 residues. The V and J ends lost 4 bases and 3 bases respectively, with 9 bases between them.

V and J are TRBV4-3 and TRBJ2-1, with TRBD2 identical over 13 bases. CDR1 is LGHNA, CDR2 YSLEER, per germline. Losses at the gene ends were 1 base for V and 0 bases for J; bases not matched to a gene: 9. The CDR3 totals 20 residues. CDR3 sequence (DNA): TGCGCCAGCAGCCAAGCTCGGACTAGCGGGGGTTTACTCTCCTACAATGAGCAGTTCTTC. Amino acids: CASSQARTSGGLLSYNEQFF.

The sample holds one count of this clone. One end of the junction varies from germline; a read error may be responsible. This rearrangement joins TRBV4-3 to TRBJ2-1, with D tentatively TRBD2 (6 bases). Germline V lookup: CDR1 LGHNA, CDR2 YSLEER. The CDR3 extends over 16 amino acids. This CDR3 is CASSQDRGGEYSEQFF. The CDR3 DNA follows: TGCGCCAGCAGCCAAGATCGGGGCGGGGAATACAGTGAGCAGTTCTTC.

The chain employs TRBV4-2 and TRBJ2-3; 12 positions agree with TRBD2. J lost 2 bases, V lost 3 bases, and 3 bases had no gene match. The CDR3 spans 16 residues. CDR1 and CDR2 (germline): LGHNA, YNFKEQ. The CDR3 sequence is CASSHGLAGTTDTQYF. The DNA for the CDR3 is TGTGCCAGCAGCCACGGACTAGCGGGGACCACAGATACGCAGTATTTT.

V usage is TRBV10-2 and J usage is TRBJ1-2; D gene ambiguous. V lost 8 bases and J 1 base, leaving 17 bases between the germline ends. The CDR3 loop spans 15 amino acids. Germline-derived CDR1 and CDR2 are WSHSY and SAAADI. The CDR3 protein is CASSLGRGSNYGYTF. Here the CDR3 DNA reads TGCGCCAGCTCACTGGGAAGAGGGAGTAACTATGGCTACACCTTC.

J is TRBJ1-5 and V is TRBV9; D perhaps matches TRBD1 (6 bases). Trimming cost V 3 bases and J 3 bases, with 10 bases left between them. CDR3 length: 14 residues. Germline CDR1 is SGDLS and CDR2 is YYNGEE. CDR3 nucleotide sequence: TGTGCCAGCAGCGCGGGACAACTCAATCAGCCCCAGCATTTT. This gives the protein CASSAGQLNQPQHF.

The gene calls are TRBV7-2 and TRBJ1-2; 7 bases are shared with TRBD1. Germline V CDR1 and CDR2: SGHTA, FQGNSA. This CDR3 is 15 amino acids long. V gave up 5 bases and J gave up 6 bases; unmatched junction bases: 12. CDR3 sequence reads: CASSPTTGTHDGYTF. DNA for the CDR3: TGTGCCAGCAGCCCTACGACAGGGACACACGATGGCTACACCTTC.

A word on this clone: The DNA is omitted, as the CDR3 cannot be located on it reliably, and the CDR3 follows TCRdb's listing. The rearrangement uses TRBV6-6 and TRBJ2-5; TRBD2 is the table's D call and was not checked against the DNA. Looked up from germline, CDR1 is MNHNY and CDR2 is SVGAGI (reference sequence). Both ends counted, the CDR3 spans 15 residues. This chain's CDR3 is CASSFGNGGGETQYF.

The rearrangement links TRBV5-1 to TRBJ1-2, with 7 bases matching TRBD1. V lost 4 bases and J lost 2; bases outside the gene matches: 17. CDR1 SGHRS and CDR2 YFSETQ come from the germline V gene. CDR3 length equals 18 residues. CDR3 nucleotide sequence: TGCGCCAGCAGCCCCTCCGGGGACAGACGTTATGGGAACTATGGCTACACCTTC. This translates into CASSPSGDRRYGNYGYTF.

The rearrangement uses TRBV4-1 and TRBJ2-5, with D possibly being TRBD1 (5 bases). Germline V gene sequence: CDR1 MGHRA, CDR2 YSYEKL. The CDR3 contains 15 residues. Trimming pared 0 bases from V and 4 bases from J, leaving 12 bases between. The CDR3 is CASSQDPARAETQYF. The CDR3 DNA sequence: TGCGCCAGCAGCCAAGACCCGGCCAGGGCAGAGACCCAGTACTTC.

The chain is built from TRBV27 and TRBJ2-5; TRBD2 is a possible D gene (5 bases). The J call may not be correct, given that the DNA end is closer to TRBJ2-7. There are 13 residues in the CDR3. Looked up from germline, CDR1 is MNHEY and CDR2 is SMNVEV (reference sequence). As DNA, the CDR3 is TGTGCCAGCAGCGGGGTTAGCCCCCACGAGCAGTACTTC. Translated, it gives CASSGVSPHEQYF.

This chain joins TRBV6-5 and TRBJ1-5; 7 nucleotides agree with TRBD1. Per the germline V gene, CDR1 is MNHEY and CDR2 is SVGAGI. Trimming took 6 bases from V and 5 from J; bases not matched to a gene: 7. The CDR3 contains 14 residues. In DNA, the CDR3 is TGTGCCAGCAGACCGGGGACAGCCGATCAGCCCCAGCATTTT. It codes for CASRPGTADQPQHF.

V usage is TRBV11-2 and J usage is TRBJ2-7, with D maybe TRBD1 (6 bases). The CDR3 has 13 residues. Germline lookup yields CDR1 SGHAT and CDR2 FQNNGV. Trimming removed 5 bases at V and 0 bases at J, with 8 bases between. This chain's CDR3 is CASSDRSSYEQYF. CDR3 nucleotides: TGTGCCAGCAGCGACAGGAGCTCCTACGAGCAGTACTTC.

The chain combines TRBV29-1 with TRBJ1-1; possible D gene TRBD1, 6 bases. Per germline, CDR1 SQVTM and CDR2 ANQGSEA. V lost 3 bases, J lost 0 bases, and 11 bases lay in between. The CDR3 extends over 14 amino acids. The CDR3 sequence: CSVDPGTMNTEAFF. The DNA of the CDR3 is TGCAGCGTTGATCCCGGGACAATGAACACTGAAGCTTTCTTT.

This chain joins TRBV5-6 and TRBJ1-3; D uncertain. CDR3 length equals 14 residues. Germline V gene lookup returns CDR1 SGHDT and CDR2 YYEEEE. Trimming removed 0 bases from V and 5 bases from J, with 9 bases in between. The CDR3 loop reads CASSLVAGRNTIYF. For the CDR3, the DNA is TGTGCCAGCAGCTTGGTAGCGGGGAGAAACACCATATATTTT.

The rearrangement uses TRBV6-5 and TRBJ2-1; 7 nucleotides align to TRBD1. Trimming took 6 bases from V and 7 from J; bases not matched to a gene: 3. The CDR3 length is 12 residues. CDR1 MNHEY and CDR2 SVGAGI come from the germline V gene. The CDR3 sequence: CASSTGVNEQFF. Written as DNA, the CDR3 is TGTGCCAGCAGCACAGGGGTTAATGAGCAGTTCTTC.